This TCR beta chain was captured by sequencing in a study of beta chain features in type 1 diabetes. Only a few counts were recorded for this clone. Its antigen is not known. The sequenced template was cDNA made from the entire isolated RNA. The repertoire was sequenced with immunoSEQ multiplex PCR; TCRdb's copy has only in-frame clones and lacks some. This sample has fewer than 7,500 clones, with 70% to 80% found just once. Trimming shortened V by 3 bases and J by 0 bases, and 8 bases separated the two germline ends. The germline gives CDR1 MDHEN, CDR2 SYDVKM. The CDR3 covers 15 residues. By way of CD45RO/CCR7/CD25/CD127/CD95/CD27, the CD4+ regulatory, stem cell-like memory, central memory and naive cells were sorted. General study findings and limits: Sequencing of cDNA might inflate the share of cells that strongly express TCR.

The gene calls are TRBV28 and TRBJ1-4; a possible D gene is TRBD1 (6 bases). Specimen: Tregs from blood. The sequence was obtained from a man aged 18 to 35 in good health. The CDR3 loop reads CASSFTGSTNEKLFF. The CDR3 coding sequence is TGTGCCAGCAGTTTTACAGGGTCAACTAATGAAAAACTGTTTTTT.